Below are 32 T cell receptor beta chains sequenced from a single sample in a study of cytomegalovirus exposure and HLA in healthy donors. This PCR relied on a set of 60 Vbeta primers and 13 Jbeta primers. The repertoire was sequenced with immunoSEQ multiplex PCR; TCRdb's copy has only in-frame clones and lacks some. This sample has 65,000 to 85,000 clones, with 10% found just once. Sequencing input: PBMCs. All receptors derive from a man in his 60s in good health and CMV-seropositive.

This clone was observed a few times. The V and J genes are TRBV19 and TRBJ1-4; 8 positions agree with TRBD1. The CDR3 consists of 15 residues. Germline CDR1 LNHDA, CDR2 SQIVND (reference sequence). J was trimmed by 4 bases and V by 5 bases; bases with no gene match: 6. The CDR3 DNA follows: TGTGCCAGTAGTGTACTACAGGGGGTTAATGAAAAACTGTTTTTT. Translation: CASSVLQGVNEKLFF.

This clone was detected only a few times. This chain connects TRBV11-1 to TRBJ1-4, with no clear D. Trimming left V 3 bases short and J 8 bases short, with 7 bases between. CDR3 length: 12 amino acids. Per the germline V gene, CDR1 is SGHAT and CDR2 is FQDESV (reference sequence). The CDR3 is CASSFTGEKLFF. DNA for the CDR3: TGTGCCAGCAGCTTCACGGGGGAAAAACTGTTTTTT.

The table lists this clone with a few counts. The gene calls are TRBV6-1 and TRBJ1-1; 9 nucleotides line up with TRBD1. This CDR3 comprises 15 residues. Losses at the gene ends were 1 base for V and 5 bases for J; bases not matched to a gene: 5. Germline CDR1 is MNHNS and CDR2 is SASEGT. The CDR3 spells CASSEVGQGRTEAFF. The CDR3 nucleotides read TGTGCCAGCAGTGAAGTGGGACAGGGTAGGACTGAAGCTTTCTTT.

This clone showed up just a few times. The chain recombines TRBV25-1 with TRBJ2-1; TRBD1 matches at 9 bases. With V trimmed by 4 bases and J by 7 bases, 17 bases remained unmatched. Germline CDR1 and CDR2: MGHDK and SYGVNS. This CDR3 region has 18 residues. The CDR3 region is CASSASPGTGSSWNEQFF. The CDR3 DNA reads TGTGCCAGCAGTGCCTCGCCCGGGACAGGGTCCAGTTGGAATGAGCAGTTCTTC.

J is TRBJ1-2 and V is TRBV6-6, with D tentatively TRBD1 (5 bases). Germline-derived CDR1 and CDR2 are MNHNY and SVGAGI (reference sequence). Trimming took 7 bases from V and 6 from J, leaving 15 bases between them. This CDR3 has 13 amino acids. This CDR3 is CASILWQGHGYTF. The CDR3 DNA is TGTGCCAGCATCCTCTGGCAGGGCCATGGCTACACCTTC.

This chain joins TRBV30 and TRBJ2-1, with D possibly matching TRBD2 (6 bases). This CDR3 is built from 14 residues. CDR1 and CDR2 from the germline V gene are GTSNPN and SVGIG (reference sequence). V was pared by 5 bases and J by 6 bases, with 17 bases between. The CDR3 nucleotides read TGTGCCTGGGTTACTAGCCGGATTCGCAATGAGCAGTTCTTC. It yields the protein CAWVTSRIRNEQFF.

This clone was picked up a small number of times. Its ends do not fully match the called genes, so a read error is possible. This chain uses TRBV6-6 with TRBJ1-4, with TRBD1 as a possible D gene (6 bases). The CDR3 covers 13 residues. Germline lookup yields CDR1 MNHNY and CDR2 SVGAGI (reference sequence). The CDR3 sequence is CASREPTGLRHNF. CDR3 sequence (DNA): TGTGCCAGCAGAGAACCCACAGGGCTCCGCCACAATTTT.

This chain uses TRBV12-5 with TRBJ2-3; possibly TRBD1 for D (6 bases). The ends were cut back, 6 bases at V and 7 bases at J, with 17 bases in the middle. Germline V gives CDR1 LGHNT, CDR2 FRNRAP. The CDR3 loop spans 14 amino acids. CDR3 region: CASGSGTTLNTQYF. DNA for the CDR3: TGTGCTAGTGGCTCCGGGACAACATTGAATACGCAGTATTTT.

The chain combines TRBV9 with TRBJ2-3, with 10 bases identical to TRBD2. Looked up from germline, CDR1 is SGDLS and CDR2 is YYNGEE. V was pared by 2 bases and J by 3 bases, with 9 bases of the junction left unmatched. This CDR3 is 17 amino acids long. CDR3 nucleotide sequence: TGTGCCAGCAGCGTTGGGGCTAGCGGGAGTGGGACAGATACGCAGTATTTT. Translation gives CASSVGASGSGTDTQYF. Drawing the rest from reference TRBV9 and TRBJ2-3, the complete variable domain is DSGVTQTPKHLITATGQRVTLRCSPRSGDLSVYWYQQSLDQGLQFLIQYYNGEERAKGNILERFSAQQFPDLHSELNLSSLELGDSALYFCASSVGASGSGTDTQYFGPGTRLTVL.

This clone showed up just a few times. The chain couples TRBV9 to TRBJ2-5; no reliable D call. The V gene's germline CDR1 is SGDLS and CDR2 YYNGEE. The CDR3 runs 15 residues. Trimming removed 0 bases at V and 4 bases at J, with 13 bases between. The CDR3: CASSVVPQTGETQYF. The CDR3 nucleotides read TGTGCCAGCAGCGTAGTACCGCAAACGGGAGAGACCCAGTACTTC.

This clone was counted only a few times. The gene calls are TRBV21-1 and TRBJ1-1; the table's D gene call, TRBD1, was not cross checked with the DNA. TRBV21-1 constitutes a pseudogene. This CDR3 comprises 16 residues. CDR3 amino acids: CASSKPQGGGNTEAFF. The DNA for the CDR3 is TGTGCCAGCAGCAAGCCCCAGGGCGGCGGGAACACTGAAGCTTTCTTT.

The table lists this clone with many counts. V is TRBV7-9 and J is TRBJ2-7, with D tentatively TRBD1 (6 bases). The length of the CDR3 is 13 residues. The V gene lost 5 bases and the J gene lost 3 bases, with 11 bases spanning the gap. Germline V CDR1 and CDR2: SEHNR, FQNEAQ (reference sequence). The CDR3 region is CASSGQYLYEQYV. The CDR3 DNA follows: TGTGCCAGCAGCGGACAGTACCTCTACGAGCAGTACGTC.

This clone was detected only a few times. The V call is TRBV30, the J call TRBJ2-6; D might be TRBD2 (5 bases). This CDR3 has 14 residues. V was clipped by 1 base and J by 4 bases, with 8 bases between them. Germline V lookup: CDR1 GTSNPN, CDR2 SVGIG (reference sequence). The CDR3: CAWSESGGANVLTF. In nucleotides, the CDR3 is TGTGCCTGGAGTGAGAGCGGCGGGGCCAACGTCCTGACTTTC.

V and J are TRBV9 and TRBJ1-4; D gene uncertain. This CDR3 spans 16 amino acids. The V and J ends lost 4 bases and 2 bases respectively, with 15 bases between them. The germline V gene has CDR1 SGDLS and CDR2 YYNGEE. The CDR3 here is CASSTRLGVTNEKLFF. CDR3 coding DNA: TGTGCCAGCAGCACCCGATTAGGAGTGACTAATGAAAAACTGTTTTTT.

The genes are TRBV30 and TRBJ2-3, with 10 bases that match TRBD2. The J segment lost 6 bases and the V segment lost 1 base, leaving 7 bases of the junction unmatched. The CDR3 is 15 residues long. Germline assignment: CDR1 GTSNPN and CDR2 SVGIG (reference sequence). The CDR3 DNA reads TGTGCCTGGAGTGATTTAGTAGCGGGAGGCGATACGCAGTATTTT. It yields the protein CAWSDLVAGGDTQYF.

The V and J genes are TRBV5-4 and TRBJ2-3; 12 positions agree with TRBD2. This CDR3 has 15 residues. After removal of 3 bases from V and 7 bases from J, the junction contained 6 bases not matched to a gene. The germline V gene encodes CDR1 SGHNT and CDR2 YYREEE (reference sequence). This CDR3 reads CASSSLTSGGYTQYF. CDR3 sequence (DNA): TGTGCCAGCAGCTCGTTGACTAGCGGGGGTTATACGCAGTATTTT.

This clone was recorded a few times. This chain links TRBV27 with TRBJ2-3; no definite D call. The germline V and J ends were trimmed by 3 bases and 0 bases, with 10 bases remaining between them. CDR3 length: 15 amino acids. The V gene's germline CDR1 is MNHEY and CDR2 SMNVEV (reference sequence). CDR3 sequence (DNA): TGTGCCAGCAGTTTTGGGCAGCTTAGCACAGATACGCAGTATTTT. Encoded protein: CASSFGQLSTDTQYF.

This clone came up a few times. V usage is TRBV27 and J usage is TRBJ1-5; 7 nucleotides align to TRBD1. Germline V gives CDR1 MNHEY, CDR2 SMNVEV (reference sequence). V gave up 5 bases and J gave up 6 bases; unmatched junction bases: 10. CDR3 length equals 15 residues. CDR3 amino acids: CASSHGTAPGQPQHF. CDR3 nucleotides: TGTGCCAGCAGTCACGGGACAGCACCAGGTCAGCCCCAGCATTTT.

V gene TRBV7-9 combines with J gene TRBJ1-5, with 12 bases identical to TRBD1. Germline CDR1 SEHNR, CDR2 FQNEAQ (reference sequence). The CDR3 length is 15 residues. Germline trimming cut 3 bases from V and 6 bases from J; bases unmatched to any gene: 3. The CDR3 DNA reads TGTGCCAGCAGCTTGGGACAGGGGGCGAGTCAGCCCCAGCATTTT. Protein sequence: CASSLGQGASQPQHF. Based on the CDR3 plus reference TRBV7-9 and TRBJ1-5, the full variable domain is DTGVSQNPRHKITKRGQNVTFRCDPISEHNRLYWYRQTLGQGPEFLTYFQNEAQLEKSRLLSDRFSAERPKGSFSTLEIQRTEQGDSAMYLCASSLGQGASQPQHFGDGTRLSIL.

In its sample, this clone was seen a few times. The chain recombines TRBV6-1 with TRBJ2-3; 8 bases line up with TRBD2. With 6 bases clipped from V and 5 bases from J, the junction kept 4 bases outside the gene matches. CDR3 length: 13 amino acids. Germline CDR1 MNHNS, CDR2 SASEGT. The CDR3 bases are TGTGCCAGCAGAACGGCGGGAGGAGATACGCAGTATTTT. Protein product: CASRTAGGDTQYF.

The chain recombines TRBV11-2 with TRBJ1-5; D might be TRBD1 (5 bases). This CDR3 comprises 14 residues. The ends were cut back, 3 bases at V and 1 base at J, with 7 bases in the middle. The V gene's germline CDR1 is SGHAT and CDR2 FQNNGV. The DNA of the CDR3 is TGTGCCAGCAGCTTGCAGGGAAGCAATCAGCCCCAGCATTTT. Residues: CASSLQGSNQPQHF.

The V and J genes are TRBV10-1 and TRBJ2-6; the match to TRBD1 covers 7 bases. The J segment lost 0 bases and the V segment lost 4 bases, leaving 6 bases of the junction unmatched. The CDR3 length is 17 residues. Germline lookup yields CDR1 WNHNN and CDR2 SYGVQD (reference sequence). The CDR3 DNA reads TGCGCCAGCAGTGGGCGGACAGGTACCTCTGGGGCCAACGTCCTGACTTTC. Protein: CASSGRTGTSGANVLTF.

This clone was detected a few times. The CDR3 sequence is CASRLGGLRFVGNQPQHF. The CDR3 DNA reads as TGTGCCAGTAGGTTGGGGGGGTTACGATTTGTCGGCAATCAGCCCCAGCATTTT. The chain joins TRBV19 to TRBJ1-5; tentatively, D is TRBD1 (5 bases). Looked up from germline, CDR1 is LNHDA and CDR2 is SQIVND (reference sequence). V shed 6 bases and J shed 2 bases, with 23 bases lying between them. The CDR3 spans 18 residues.

This clone showed up just a few times. The V and J genes are TRBV28 and TRBJ1-4, with a possible D match to TRBD1 (5 bases). The V and J ends lost 2 bases and 8 bases respectively, with 9 bases between them. The germline gives CDR1 MDHEN, CDR2 SYDVKM. The CDR3 covers 13 residues. The CDR3, as DNA: TGTGCCAGCAGTTTACAGGCAGGGGAAAAACTGTTTTTT. Translating gives CASSLQAGEKLFF.

This clone was seen only a few times. The CDR3 bases are TGTGCCAGCCAGGACAGGGTAAGTCAGCCCCAGCATTTT. Its translation is CASQDRVSQPQHF. V gene TRBV19 combines with J gene TRBJ1-5; 8 bases match TRBD1. Per the germline V gene, CDR1 is LNHDA and CDR2 is SQIVND (reference sequence). The CDR3 loop spans 13 amino acids. V lost 9 bases and J lost 6; bases outside the gene matches: 7.

This clone was recorded a few times. The genes are TRBV30 and TRBJ1-4; D may be TRBD1 (6 bases). CDR3 length: 13 amino acids. Germline V lookup: CDR1 GTSNPN, CDR2 SVGIG (reference sequence). The V end lost 2 bases, the J end lost 8 bases, and 12 bases lay between the germline ends. The CDR3 here is CAWSMGQEEKLFF. The CDR3 DNA reads TGTGCCTGGAGTATGGGACAAGAAGAAAAACTGTTTTTT.

This clone was observed a few times. The chain carries TRBV7-9 and TRBJ1-2; 7 bases match TRBD1. J gave up 4 bases and V 1 base, and 9 bases lay outside the gene matches. Per the germline V gene, CDR1 is SEHNR and CDR2 is FQNEAQ (reference sequence). The CDR3 has 16 amino acids. CDR3 sequence: CASSLGIGGASYGYTF. DNA for the CDR3: TGTGCCAGCAGCTTAGGGATAGGGGGCGCGTCCTATGGCTACACCTTC.

This clone was recorded only once. The chain carries TRBV4-1 and TRBJ1-4; no definite D call. The V end was cut by 0 bases, the J end by 5 bases, with 7 bases between. CDR1 is MGHRA, CDR2 YSYEKL, per germline. This CDR3 has 14 residues. The DNA for the CDR3 is TGCGCCAGCAGCCAAGAAGGAGCCAATGAAAAACTGTTTTTT. Amino acid sequence: CASSQEGANEKLFF.

This clone has just a few counts. The V gene is TRBV7-9, the J gene TRBJ2-7; 11 nucleotides agree with TRBD2. Germline CDR1 is SEHNR and CDR2 is FQNEAQ (reference sequence). V gave up 5 bases and J gave up 7 bases; unmatched junction bases: 13. The CDR3 covers 16 residues. This CDR3 is CASSPILAGGLIEQYF. CDR3 coding DNA: TGTGCCAGCAGCCCAATTCTAGCGGGAGGCCTAATAGAGCAGTACTTC.

In its sample, this clone was seen a few times. This sequence joins TRBV11-2 and TRBJ2-3; TRBD2 aligns across 11 bases. The CDR3 has 16 residues. Looked up from germline, CDR1 is SGHAT and CDR2 is FQNNGV. The junction had 6 bases not matched to a gene; V was cut back by 2 bases and J by 5 bases. CDR3 nucleotides: TGTGCCAGCAGCTTATTAGCGGGAGGGCCTCAAGATACGCAGTATTTT. Amino acids: CASSLLAGGPQDTQYF.

This rearrangement joins TRBV18 to TRBJ2-5, with D unclear. Germline V gives CDR1 KGHSH, CDR2 LQKENI. V lost 3 bases and J 1 base, leaving 6 bases between the germline ends. This CDR3 spans 13 amino acids. The CDR3 protein is CASSPSSQETQYF. The CDR3 DNA sequence: TGTGCCAGCTCACCGTCCTCCCAAGAGACCCAGTACTTC.

J is TRBJ2-1 and V is TRBV7-9, with D maybe TRBD1 (6 bases). The CDR3 runs to 12 residues. With 5 bases removed from V and 9 bases from J, the gap between germline ends came to 11 bases. The germline V gene encodes CDR1 SEHNR and CDR2 FQNEAQ (reference sequence). The CDR3 is CASSNRDGEQFF. CDR3 nucleotides: TGTGCCAGCAGCAACAGGGATGGTGAGCAGTTCTTC.